These T cell receptor beta chains were read from a single sample in a study of T cells in Graves' hyperthyroidism and ophthalmopathy. TCRdb reprocessed the multiplex PCR reads with MiXCR, giving one entry per CDR3 protein. The sample consists of approximately 300,000 distinct CDR3 sequences, about 19% of them appearing once. Sequencing was done on a sample of blood. These receptors came from a middle-aged man with Graves' ophthalmopathy. CDR3s include the opening cysteine and the closing phenylalanine or tryptophan. A D gene is named only where the DNA matches it firmly. Not every row has a clone size; where given, it reads once, few, many or a size class.

J | V | size | D | CDR3 | DNA
TRBJ2-5 | TRBV7-9 | many | - | CASFDRRETQYF | TGTGCCAGCTTTGACAGGAGGGAGACCCAGTACTTC
TRBJ1-6 | TRBV6-5 | few | - | CASSYSKVGQRNSPLHF | TGTGCCAGCAGTTACTCGAAGGTCGGACAGAGAAATTCACCCCTCCACTTT
TRBJ1-4 | TRBV6-5 | - | TRBD1 | CASSYGTGGFKKEKLFF | TGTGCCAGCAGTTACGGGACAGGGGGGTTCAAAAAGGAAAAACTGTTTTTT
TRBJ2-5 | TRBV3-1 | many | - | CASSQEGARSETQYF | TGTGCCAGCAGCCAAGAAGGGGCGCGGTCAGAGACCCAGTACTTC
TRBJ1-3 | TRBV5-5 | - | - | CASSTKTGSGNTIYF | TGTGCCAGCAGTACTAAGACAGGTTCTGGAAACACCATATATTTT
TRBJ1-5 | TRBV7-9 | few | TRBD1 | CASSATGGLDQPQHF | TGTGCCAGCAGCGCCACAGGGGGCCTTGATCAGCCCCAGCATTTT
TRBJ2-7 | TRBV4-2 | - | TRBD2 | CASSQDPSTSGSSYEQYF | TGTGCCAGCAGCCAAGATCCCTCTACTAGCGGGAGCTCCTACGAGCAGTACTTC
TRBJ2-7 | TRBV9 | - | - | CASSVSGGRGYEQYF | TGTGCCAGCAGCGTCTCCGGCGGTAGGGGATACGAGCAGTACTTC
TRBJ2-5 | TRBV3-1 | many | - | CASSQVDWEETQYF | TGTGCCAGCAGCCAAGTAGACTGGGAGGAGACCCAGTACTTC
TRBJ2-1 | TRBV4-1 | - | - | CASSQVTVASPFQREQFF | TGCGCCAGCAGCCAAGTGACAGTGGCTAGCCCATTTCAGCGTGAGCAGTTCTTC
TRBJ2-7 | TRBV5-1 | - | - | CASSLTASQSYEQYF | TGCGCCAGCAGCTTGACGGCGAGCCAAAGCTACGAGCAGTACTTC
TRBJ1-2 | TRBV27 | - | - | CASSPGGGADYGYTF | TGTGCCAGCAGTCCTGGGGGGGGGGCGGACTATGGCTACACCTTC
TRBJ1-2 | TRBV7-2 | - | - | CASSQYMGADGYTF | TGTGCCAGCAGCCAATACATGGGGGCGGATGGCTACACCTTC
TRBJ1-2 | TRBV12-3/TRBV12-4 | - | - | CASSPLGWRPGDYGYTF | TGTGCCAGCAGTCCCTTAGGGTGGCGGCCGGGGGACTATGGCTACACCTTC
TRBJ2-3 | TRBV29-1 | - | - | CSVPGADTQYF | TGCAGCGTGCCAGGGGCAGATACGCAGTATTTT
TRBJ2-2 | TRBV20-1 | few | - | CSARGTLFTGELFF | TGCAGTGCTAGGGGTACCCTTTTTACCGGGGAGCTGTTTTTT
TRBJ2-3 | TRBV28 | many | TRBD2 | CASSRGADTQYF | TGTGCCAGCAGTCGGGGGGCAGATACGCAGTATTTT
TRBJ1-3 | TRBV20-1 | - | - | CSARSDGNTIYF | TGCAGTGCTAGATCTGACGGAAACACCATATATTTT
TRBJ1-1 | TRBV5-1 | few | - | CASSLTSILNTEAFF | TGCGCCAGCAGCTTGACTTCGATCCTGAACACTGAAGCTTTCTTT
TRBJ2-1 | TRBV2 | many | - | CASVDYNEQFF | TGTGCCAGTGTCGACTACAATGAGCAGTTCTTC
TRBJ2-1 | TRBV11-2 | - | TRBD2 | CASSRTSGRGEQFF | TGTGCCAGCAGCCGGACTAGCGGGAGGGGTGAGCAGTTCTTC
TRBJ2-3 | TRBV28 | many | TRBD1 | CASSSYSGTGYTDTQYF | TGTGCCAGCAGTTCCTACTCCGGGACAGGGTATACAGATACGCAGTATTTT
TRBJ1-2 | TRBV29-1 | - | - | CSVDAGNGYTF | TGCAGCGTTGACGCGGGAAATGGCTACACCTTC
TRBJ1-1 | TRBV13 | many | - | CASSLEGTEAFF | TGTGCCAGCAGCTTAGAGGGCACAGAAGCTTTCTTT
TRBJ2-7 | TRBV11-2 | many | TRBD2 | CASSPTSGSAYEQYF | TGTGCCAGCAGCCCGACTAGCGGGAGCGCCTACGAGCAGTACTTC
TRBJ2-7 | TRBV12-3/TRBV12-4 | few | - | CASTKDPIATYEQYF | TGTGCCAGCACCAAAGACCCGATCGCCACCTACGAGCAGTACTTC
TRBJ2-5 | TRBV6-1 | few | TRBD1 | CASSSDWTGIQETQYF | TGTGCCAGCAGTTCCGACTGGACAGGAATCCAAGAGACCCAGTACTTC
TRBJ2-7 | TRBV20-1 | - | - | CSAREVDSHEQYF | TGCAGTGCTAGAGAGGTGGACAGCCACGAGCAGTACTTC
TRBJ1-3 | TRBV10-3 | - | - | CAIRPDISGNTIYF | TGTGCCATCAGGCCGGACATCTCTGGAAACACCATATATTTT